Detailed here is one T cell receptor beta chain. The data are from a study of monozygotic twins with inflammatory bowel disease. TCRdb re-called the 5' RACE reads; one entry per CDR3 protein, DNA not given. The sample's table shows about 380,000 distinct CDR3 sequences. Sequenced material: blood. This clonotype was sampled from a human donor with ulcerative colitis or Crohn's disease, or a healthy co-twin of an affected twin (not recorded which).

The CDR3 loop reads CASSLHSGGPFGQYF. The chain combines TRBV7-2 with TRBJ2-3; with no DNA, the TCRdb D assignment of TRBD2 cannot be verified. CDR1 is SGHTA, CDR2 FQGNSA, per germline. CDR3 length: 15 residues.